This T cell receptor (beta chain) was sequenced for a study of blood T cell repertoires in COVID-19. This CDR3 comprises 15 residues. CDR1 and CDR2 (germline): SQVTM, ANQGSEA. V trimming: 2 bases; J trimming: 7 bases; junction bases outside the gene matches: 11. Individuals drawn from under 30 US areas were roughly 18 to 89 years old. Using immunoSEQ multiplex PCR, the repertoire was profiled, and TCRdb retains in-frame clones only, with some absent. Of approximately 200,000 clones in the sample, approximately 86% were seen once. The receptor was derived from a woman aged 25 to 39 who had recovered from COVID-19. The rearrangement uses TRBV29-1 and TRBJ1-2, with TRBD1 identical over 9 bases. Sequenced sample: PBMCs or T cells enriched from blood (not recorded which). The CDR3 sequence: CSVERGGQGFGGYTF. CDR3 in DNA: TGCAGCGTTGAACGTGGCGGACAGGGGTTTGGTGGCTACACCTTC.